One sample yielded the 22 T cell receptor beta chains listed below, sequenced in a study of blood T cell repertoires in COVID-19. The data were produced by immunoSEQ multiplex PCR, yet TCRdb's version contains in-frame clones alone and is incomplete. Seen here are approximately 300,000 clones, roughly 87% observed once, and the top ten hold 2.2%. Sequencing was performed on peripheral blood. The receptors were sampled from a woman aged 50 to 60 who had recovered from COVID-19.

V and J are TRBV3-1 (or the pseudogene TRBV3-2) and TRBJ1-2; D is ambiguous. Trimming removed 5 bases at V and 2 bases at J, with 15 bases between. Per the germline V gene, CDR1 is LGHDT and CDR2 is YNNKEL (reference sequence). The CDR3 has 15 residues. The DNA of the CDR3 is TGTGCCAGCAGCTTTCACGCCGGGTACAACTATGGCTACACCTTC. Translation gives CASSFHAGYNYGYTF.

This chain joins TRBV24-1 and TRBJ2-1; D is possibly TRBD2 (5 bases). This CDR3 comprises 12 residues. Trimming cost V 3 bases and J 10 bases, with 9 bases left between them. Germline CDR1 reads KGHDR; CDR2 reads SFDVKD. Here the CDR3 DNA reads TGTGCCACCAGTGATGAAGGCGGGGAGCAGTTCTTC. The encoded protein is CATSDEGGEQFF.

The CDR3 loop reads CASSAQGNGYTF. The CDR3 region has the DNA TGTGCCAGCAGCGCACAGGGTAATGGCTACACCTTC. The chain links TRBV6-5 to TRBJ1-2; TRBD1 might be the D (6 bases). The CDR3 length is 12 residues. The V and J ends lost 6 bases and 6 bases respectively, with 11 bases between them. Germline V gene data show CDR1 as MNHEY and CDR2 as SVGAGI.

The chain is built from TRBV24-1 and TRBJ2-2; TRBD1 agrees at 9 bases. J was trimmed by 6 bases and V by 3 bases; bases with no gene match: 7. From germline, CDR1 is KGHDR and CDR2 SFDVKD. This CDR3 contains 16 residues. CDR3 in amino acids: CATSDRDRERSGELFF. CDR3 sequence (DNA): TGTGCCACCAGTGATCGGGACAGGGAAAGGTCCGGGGAGCTGTTTTTT.

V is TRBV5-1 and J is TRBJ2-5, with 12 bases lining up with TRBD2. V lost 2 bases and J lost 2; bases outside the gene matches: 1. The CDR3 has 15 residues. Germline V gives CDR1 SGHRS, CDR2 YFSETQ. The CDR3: CASSLLAGGQETQYF. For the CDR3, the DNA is TGCGCCAGCAGCTTACTAGCGGGGGGACAAGAGACCCAGTACTTC.

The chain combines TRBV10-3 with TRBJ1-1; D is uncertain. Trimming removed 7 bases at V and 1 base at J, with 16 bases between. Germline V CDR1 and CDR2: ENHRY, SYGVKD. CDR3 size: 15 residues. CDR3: CAITDTLNGNTEAFF. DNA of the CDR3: TGTGCCATCACTGACACCCTCAACGGGAACACTGAAGCTTTCTTT.

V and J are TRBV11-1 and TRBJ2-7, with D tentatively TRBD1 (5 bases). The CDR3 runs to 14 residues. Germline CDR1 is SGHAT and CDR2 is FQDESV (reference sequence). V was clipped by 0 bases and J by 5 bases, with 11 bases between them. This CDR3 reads CASSLAGRVHEQYF. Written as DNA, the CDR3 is TGTGCCAGCAGCTTAGCGGGCAGGGTCCACGAGCAGTACTTC. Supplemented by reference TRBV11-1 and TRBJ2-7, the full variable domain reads EAEVAQSPRYKITEKSQAVAFWCDPISGHATLYWYRQILGQGPELLVQFQDESVVDDSQLPKDRFSAERLKGVDSTLKIQPAELGDSAMYLCASSLAGRVHEQYFGPGTRLTVT.

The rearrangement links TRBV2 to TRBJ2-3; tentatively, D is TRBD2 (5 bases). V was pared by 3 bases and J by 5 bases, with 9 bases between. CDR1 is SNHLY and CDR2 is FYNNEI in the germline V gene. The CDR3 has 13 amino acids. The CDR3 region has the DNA TGTGCCAGCAGTGACCCCGGGGAAGATACGCAGTATTTT. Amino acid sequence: CASSDPGEDTQYF.

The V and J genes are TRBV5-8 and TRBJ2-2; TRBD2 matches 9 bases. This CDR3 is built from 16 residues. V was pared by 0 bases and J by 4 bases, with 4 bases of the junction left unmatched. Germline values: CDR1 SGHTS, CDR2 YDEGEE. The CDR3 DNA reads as TGTGCCAGCAGCTTGGCTGCGGGAGGGCCCACCGGGGAGCTGTTTTTT. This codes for CASSLAAGGPTGELFF. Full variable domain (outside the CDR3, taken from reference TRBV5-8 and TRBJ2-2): EAGVTQSPTHLIKTRGQQATLRCSPISGHTSVYWYQQALGLGLQFLLWYDEGEERNRGNFPPRFSGRQFPNYSSELNVNALELEDSALYLCASSLAAGGPTGELFFGEGSRLTVL.

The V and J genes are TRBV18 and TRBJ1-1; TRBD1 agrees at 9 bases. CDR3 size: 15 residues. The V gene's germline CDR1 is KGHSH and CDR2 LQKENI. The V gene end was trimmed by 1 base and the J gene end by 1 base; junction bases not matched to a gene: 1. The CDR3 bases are TGTGCCAGCTCACCACGGGGACAGGGGAACACTGAAGCTTTCTTT. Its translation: CASSPRGQGNTEAFF.

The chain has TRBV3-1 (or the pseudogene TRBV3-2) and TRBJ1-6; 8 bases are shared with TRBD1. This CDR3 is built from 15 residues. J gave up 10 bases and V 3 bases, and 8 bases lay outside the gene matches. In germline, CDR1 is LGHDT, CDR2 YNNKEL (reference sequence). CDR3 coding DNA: TGTGCCAGCAGCCACCTTCCAGGGGGCCGATCACCCCTCCACTTT. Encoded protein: CASSHLPGGRSPLHF.

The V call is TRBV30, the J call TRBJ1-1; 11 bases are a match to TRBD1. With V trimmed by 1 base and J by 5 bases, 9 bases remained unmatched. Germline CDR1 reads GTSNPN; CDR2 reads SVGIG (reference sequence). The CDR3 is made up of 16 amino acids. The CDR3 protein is CAWSGWDRGSGTEAFF. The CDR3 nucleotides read TGTGCCTGGAGTGGATGGGACAGGGGGTCAGGTACTGAAGCTTTCTTT.

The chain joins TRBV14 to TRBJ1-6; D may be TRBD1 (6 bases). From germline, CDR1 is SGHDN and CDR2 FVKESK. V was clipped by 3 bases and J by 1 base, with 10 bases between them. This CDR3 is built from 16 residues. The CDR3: CASSHRGGSYNSPLHF. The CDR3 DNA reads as TGTGCCAGCAGCCACCGAGGGGGATCCTATAATTCACCCCTCCACTTT. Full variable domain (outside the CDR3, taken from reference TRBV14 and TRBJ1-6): EAGVTQFPSHSVIEKGQTVTLRCDPISGHDNLYWYRRVMGKEIKFLLHFVKESKQDESGMPNNRFLAERTGGTYSTLKVQPAELEDSGVYFCASSHRGGSYNSPLHFGNGTRLTVT.

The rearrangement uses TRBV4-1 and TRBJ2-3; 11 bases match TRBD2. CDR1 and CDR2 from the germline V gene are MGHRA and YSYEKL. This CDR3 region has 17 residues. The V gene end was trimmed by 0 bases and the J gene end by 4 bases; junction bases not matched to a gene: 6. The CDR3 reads CASSQDTSGSFPDTQYF. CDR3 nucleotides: TGCGCCAGCAGCCAAGATACTAGCGGGAGTTTCCCAGATACGCAGTATTTT.

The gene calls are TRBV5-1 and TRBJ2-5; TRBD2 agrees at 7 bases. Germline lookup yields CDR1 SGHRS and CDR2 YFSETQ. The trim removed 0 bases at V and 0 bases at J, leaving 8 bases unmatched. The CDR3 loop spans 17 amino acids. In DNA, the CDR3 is TGCGCCAGCAGCTTGGGTCCAAGCGGGACCGACCAAGAGACCCAGTACTTC. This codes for CASSLGPSGTDQETQYF.

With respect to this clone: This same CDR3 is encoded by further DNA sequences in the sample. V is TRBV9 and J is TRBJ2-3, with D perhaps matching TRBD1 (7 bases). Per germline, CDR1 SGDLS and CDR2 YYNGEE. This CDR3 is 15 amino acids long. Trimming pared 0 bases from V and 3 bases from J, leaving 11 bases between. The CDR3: CASSVEAGGTDTQYF. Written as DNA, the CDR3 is TGTGCCAGCAGCGTAGAGGCAGGGGGGACAGATACGCAGTATTTT.

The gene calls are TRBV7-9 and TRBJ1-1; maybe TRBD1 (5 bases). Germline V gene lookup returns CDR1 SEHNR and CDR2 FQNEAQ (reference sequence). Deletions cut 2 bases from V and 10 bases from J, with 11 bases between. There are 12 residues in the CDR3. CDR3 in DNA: TGTGCCAGCAGCTTACCCACTCAGGGAGCTTTCTTT. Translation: CASSLPTQGAFF.

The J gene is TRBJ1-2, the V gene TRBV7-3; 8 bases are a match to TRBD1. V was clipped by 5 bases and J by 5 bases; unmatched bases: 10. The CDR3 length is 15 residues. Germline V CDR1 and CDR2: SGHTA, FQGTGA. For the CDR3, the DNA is TGTGCCAGCAGCCTTTCTGGACAGGGCGAATATGGCTACACCTTC. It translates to CASSLSGQGEYGYTF.

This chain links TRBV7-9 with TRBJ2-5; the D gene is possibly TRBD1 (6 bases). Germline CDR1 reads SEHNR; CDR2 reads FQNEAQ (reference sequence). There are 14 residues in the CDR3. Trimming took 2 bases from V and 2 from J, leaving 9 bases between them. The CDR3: CASSLTGRQETQYF. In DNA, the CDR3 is TGTGCCAGCAGCTTAACAGGGCGGCAAGAGACCCAGTACTTC.

The CDR3 DNA reads as TGTGCCTGGGACAGGATGAACACTGAAGCTTTCTTT. This encodes CAWDRMNTEAFF. The V and J genes are TRBV30 and TRBJ1-1, with TRBD1 as a possible D gene (6 bases). The germline V and J ends were trimmed by 5 bases and 0 bases, with 7 bases remaining between them. CDR3 length: 12 residues. Germline lookup yields CDR1 GTSNPN and CDR2 SVGIG (reference sequence).

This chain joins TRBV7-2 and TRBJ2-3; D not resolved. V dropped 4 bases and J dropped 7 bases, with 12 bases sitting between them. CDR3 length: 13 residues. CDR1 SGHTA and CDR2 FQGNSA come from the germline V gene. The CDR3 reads CASSSYFLYTQYF. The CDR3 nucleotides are TGTGCCAGCAGCTCCTATTTCCTTTATACGCAGTATTTT.

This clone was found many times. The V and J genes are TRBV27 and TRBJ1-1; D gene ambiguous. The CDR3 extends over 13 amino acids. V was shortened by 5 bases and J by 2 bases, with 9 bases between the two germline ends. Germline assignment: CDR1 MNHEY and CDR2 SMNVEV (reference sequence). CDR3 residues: CASSPDFNTEAFF. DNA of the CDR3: TGTGCCAGCAGTCCCGACTTCAACACTGAAGCTTTCTTT.